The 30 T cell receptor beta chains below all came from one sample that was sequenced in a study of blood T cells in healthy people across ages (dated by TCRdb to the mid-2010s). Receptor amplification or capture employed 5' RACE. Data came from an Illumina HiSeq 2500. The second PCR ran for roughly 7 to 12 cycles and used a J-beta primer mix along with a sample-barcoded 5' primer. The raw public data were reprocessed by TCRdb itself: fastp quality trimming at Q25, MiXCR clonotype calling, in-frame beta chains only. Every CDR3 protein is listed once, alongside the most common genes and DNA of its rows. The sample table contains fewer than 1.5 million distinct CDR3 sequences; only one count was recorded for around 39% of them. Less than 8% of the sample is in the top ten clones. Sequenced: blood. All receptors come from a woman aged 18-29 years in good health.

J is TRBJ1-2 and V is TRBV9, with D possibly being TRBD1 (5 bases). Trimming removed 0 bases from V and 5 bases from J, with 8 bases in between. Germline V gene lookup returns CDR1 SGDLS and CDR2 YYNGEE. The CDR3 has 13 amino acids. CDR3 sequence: CASSVGGEYGYTF. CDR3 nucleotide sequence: TGTGCCAGCAGCGTAGGGGGGGAGTATGGCTACACCTTC. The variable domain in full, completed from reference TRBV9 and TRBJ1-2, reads DSGVTQTPKHLITATGQRVTLRCSPRSGDLSVYWYQQSLDQGLQFLIQYYNGEERAKGNILERFSAQQFPDLHSELNLSSLELGDSALYFCASSVGGEYGYTFGSGTRLTVV.

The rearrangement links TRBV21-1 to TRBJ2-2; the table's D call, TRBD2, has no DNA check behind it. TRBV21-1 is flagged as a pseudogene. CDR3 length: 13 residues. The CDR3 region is CASTLQGAGELFF. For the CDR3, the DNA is TGTGCCAGCACCCTCCAAGGAGCCGGGGAGCTGTTTTTT.

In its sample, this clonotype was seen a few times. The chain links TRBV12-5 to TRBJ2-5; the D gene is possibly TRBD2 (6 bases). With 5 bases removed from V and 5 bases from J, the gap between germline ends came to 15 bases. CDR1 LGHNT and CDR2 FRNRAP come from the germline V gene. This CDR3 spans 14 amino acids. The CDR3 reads CASGTARGMETQYF. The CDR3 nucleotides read TGTGCTAGTGGTACGGCCCGGGGGATGGAGACCCAGTACTTC.

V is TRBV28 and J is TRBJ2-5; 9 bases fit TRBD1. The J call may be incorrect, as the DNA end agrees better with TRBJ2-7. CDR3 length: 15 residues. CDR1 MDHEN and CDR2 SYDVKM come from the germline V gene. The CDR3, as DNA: TGTGCCAGCAGTCCACGGGACAGGGCAGCGATCGAGCAGTACTTC. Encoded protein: CASSPRDRAAIEQYF.

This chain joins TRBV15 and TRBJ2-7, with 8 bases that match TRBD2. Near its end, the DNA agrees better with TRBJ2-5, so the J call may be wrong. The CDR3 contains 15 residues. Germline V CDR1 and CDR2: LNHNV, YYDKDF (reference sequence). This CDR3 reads CATSYTGLDGETQYF. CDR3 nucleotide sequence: TGTGCCACCAGCTATACGGGACTAGACGGGGAGACCCAGTACTTC.

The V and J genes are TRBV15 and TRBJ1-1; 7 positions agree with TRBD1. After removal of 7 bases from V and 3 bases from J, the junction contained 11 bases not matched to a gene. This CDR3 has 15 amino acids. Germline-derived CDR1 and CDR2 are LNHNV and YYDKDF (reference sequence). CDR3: CATTPEGTADTEAFF. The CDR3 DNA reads TGTGCCACCACCCCAGAGGGGACAGCGGACACTGAAGCTTTCTTT.

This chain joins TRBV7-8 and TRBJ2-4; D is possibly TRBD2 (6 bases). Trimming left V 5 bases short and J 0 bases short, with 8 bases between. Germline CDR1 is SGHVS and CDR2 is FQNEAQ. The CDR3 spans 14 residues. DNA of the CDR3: TGTGCCAGCAGCGTCGGGGGAGCCAAAAACATTCAGTACTTC. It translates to CASSVGGAKNIQYF.

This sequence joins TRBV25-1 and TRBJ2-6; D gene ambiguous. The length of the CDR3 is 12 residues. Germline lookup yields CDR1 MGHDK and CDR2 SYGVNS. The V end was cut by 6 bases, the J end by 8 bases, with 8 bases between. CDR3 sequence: CASSDWTNVLTF. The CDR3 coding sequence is TGTGCCAGCAGCGACTGGACCAACGTCCTGACTTTC.

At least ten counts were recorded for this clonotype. This CDR3 reads CASSQDRTWSYEQYF. The CDR3 DNA sequence: TGTGCCAGCAGCCAAGATCGGACCTGGTCCTACGAGCAGTACTTC. V is TRBV4-2 and J is TRBJ2-7; the D is unclear. Trimming pared 0 bases from V and 1 base from J, leaving 10 bases between. This CDR3 spans 15 amino acids. Germline CDR1 and CDR2: LGHNA and YNFKEQ.

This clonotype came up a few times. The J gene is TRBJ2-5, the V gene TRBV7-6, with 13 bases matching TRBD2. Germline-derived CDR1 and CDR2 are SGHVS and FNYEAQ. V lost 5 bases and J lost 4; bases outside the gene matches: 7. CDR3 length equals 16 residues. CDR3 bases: TGTGCCAGCAGCGTAGGACTAGCGGGAGTTCTAGAGACCCAGTACTTC. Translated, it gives CASSVGLAGVLETQYF.

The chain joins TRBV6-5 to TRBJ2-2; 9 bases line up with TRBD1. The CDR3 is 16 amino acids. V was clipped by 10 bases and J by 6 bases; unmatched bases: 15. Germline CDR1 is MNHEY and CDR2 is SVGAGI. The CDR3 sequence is CAMPGQGVFIAGELFF. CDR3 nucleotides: TGTGCCATGCCGGGACAGGGTGTCTTTATCGCCGGGGAGCTGTTTTTT.

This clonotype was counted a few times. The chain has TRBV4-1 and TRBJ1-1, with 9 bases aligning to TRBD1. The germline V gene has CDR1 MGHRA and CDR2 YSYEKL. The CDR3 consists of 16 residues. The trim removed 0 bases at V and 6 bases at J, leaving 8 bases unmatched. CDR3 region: CASSQDTGWTGAEAFF. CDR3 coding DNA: TGCGCCAGCAGCCAAGATACTGGGTGGACAGGGGCTGAAGCTTTCTTT.

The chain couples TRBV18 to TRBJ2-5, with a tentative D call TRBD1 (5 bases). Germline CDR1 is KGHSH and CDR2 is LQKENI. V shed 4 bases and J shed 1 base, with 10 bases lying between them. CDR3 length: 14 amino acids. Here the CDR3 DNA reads TGTGCCAGCTCACGGGGCAGCTTCCAAGAGACCCAGTACTTC. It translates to CASSRGSFQETQYF. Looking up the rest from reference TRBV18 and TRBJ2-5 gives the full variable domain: NAGVMQNPRHLVRRRGQEARLRCSPMKGHSHVYWYRQLPEEGLKFMVYLQKENIIDESGMPKERFSAEFPKEGPSILRIQQVVRGDSAAYFCASSRGSFQETQYFGPGTRLLVL.

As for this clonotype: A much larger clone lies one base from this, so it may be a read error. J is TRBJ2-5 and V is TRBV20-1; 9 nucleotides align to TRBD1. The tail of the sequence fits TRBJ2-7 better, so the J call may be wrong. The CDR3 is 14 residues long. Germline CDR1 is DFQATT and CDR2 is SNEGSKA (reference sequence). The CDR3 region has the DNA TGCAGTGCTGCCGCTGGGACAGGGCTCCCCGAGCAGTACTTC. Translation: CSAAAGTGLPEQYF.

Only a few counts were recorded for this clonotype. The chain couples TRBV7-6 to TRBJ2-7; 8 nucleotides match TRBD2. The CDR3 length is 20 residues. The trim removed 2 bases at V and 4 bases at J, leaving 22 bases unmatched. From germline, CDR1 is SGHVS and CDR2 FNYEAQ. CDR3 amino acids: CASSLTPIGSISGVWYEQYF. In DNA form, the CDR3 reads TGTGCCAGCAGCTTAACCCCAATTGGTTCGATTAGCGGGGTGTGGTACGAGCAGTACTTC.

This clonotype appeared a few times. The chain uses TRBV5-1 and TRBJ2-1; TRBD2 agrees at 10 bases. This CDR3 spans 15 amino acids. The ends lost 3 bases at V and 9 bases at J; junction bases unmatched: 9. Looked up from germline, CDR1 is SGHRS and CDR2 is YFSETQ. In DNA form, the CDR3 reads TGCGCCAGCAGCTACCTAGCGGGGGCCCCCACTGAGCAGTTCTTC. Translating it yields CASSYLAGAPTEQFF.

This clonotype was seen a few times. CDR3 region: CASSEWPRHGYTF. CDR3 sequence (DNA): TGTGCCAGCAGTGAATGGCCGCGCCATGGCTACACCTTC. The chain uses TRBV2 and TRBJ1-2, with D unresolved. V was pared by 2 bases and J by 6 bases, with 10 bases between. This CDR3 region has 13 residues. Germline V gene lookup returns CDR1 SNHLY and CDR2 FYNNEI.

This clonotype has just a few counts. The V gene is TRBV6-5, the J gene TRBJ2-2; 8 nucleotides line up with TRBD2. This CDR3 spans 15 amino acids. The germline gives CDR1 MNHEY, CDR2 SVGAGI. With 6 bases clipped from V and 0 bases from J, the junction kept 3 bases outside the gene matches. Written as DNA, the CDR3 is TGTGCCAGCAGCACGACTAGCGCGAACACCGGGGAGCTGTTTTTT. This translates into CASSTTSANTGELFF.

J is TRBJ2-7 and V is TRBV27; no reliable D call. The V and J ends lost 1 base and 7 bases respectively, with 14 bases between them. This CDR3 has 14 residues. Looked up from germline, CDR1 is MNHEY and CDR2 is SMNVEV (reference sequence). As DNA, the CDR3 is TGTGCCAGCAGTTTATTTGTACCCCTCGGGGAGCAGTACTTC. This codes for CASSLFVPLGEQYF.

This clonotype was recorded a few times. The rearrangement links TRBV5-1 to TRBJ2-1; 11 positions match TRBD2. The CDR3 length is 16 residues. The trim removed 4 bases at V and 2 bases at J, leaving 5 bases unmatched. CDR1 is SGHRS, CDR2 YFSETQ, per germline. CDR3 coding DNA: TGCGCCAGCAGCCCGCTTAGCGGGGGGGCCTACAATGAGCAGTTCTTC. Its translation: CASSPLSGGAYNEQFF.

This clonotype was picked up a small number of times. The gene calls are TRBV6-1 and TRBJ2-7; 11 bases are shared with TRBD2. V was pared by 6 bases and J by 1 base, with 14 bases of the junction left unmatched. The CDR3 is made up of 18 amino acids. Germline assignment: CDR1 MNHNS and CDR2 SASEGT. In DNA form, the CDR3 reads TGTGCCAGCAGCCCCGCGGGTAGCGGGAGGGATAAATCCTACGAGCAGTACTTC. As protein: CASSPAGSGRDKSYEQYF.

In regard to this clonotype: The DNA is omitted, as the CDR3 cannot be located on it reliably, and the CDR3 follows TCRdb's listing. The CDR3 sequence: CASSSSTNYNEQFF. The J gene is TRBJ2-1, the V gene TRBV27. CDR1 and CDR2 (germline): MNHEY, SMNVEV (reference sequence). Termini included, the CDR3 measures 14 amino acids.

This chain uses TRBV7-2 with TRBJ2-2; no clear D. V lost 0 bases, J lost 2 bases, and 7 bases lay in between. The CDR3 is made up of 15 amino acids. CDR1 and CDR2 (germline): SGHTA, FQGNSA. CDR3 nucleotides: TGTGCCAGCAGCTTAGCGTCCGGCAACACCGGGGAGCTGTTTTTT. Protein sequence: CASSLASGNTGELFF.

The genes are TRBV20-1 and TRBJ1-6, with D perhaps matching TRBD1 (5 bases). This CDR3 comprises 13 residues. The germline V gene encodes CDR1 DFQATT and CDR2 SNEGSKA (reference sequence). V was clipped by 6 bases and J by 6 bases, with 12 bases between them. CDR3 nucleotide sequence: TGCAGTGCCCCTGGGGGGGTTAATTCACCCCTCCACTTT. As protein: CSAPGGVNSPLHF.

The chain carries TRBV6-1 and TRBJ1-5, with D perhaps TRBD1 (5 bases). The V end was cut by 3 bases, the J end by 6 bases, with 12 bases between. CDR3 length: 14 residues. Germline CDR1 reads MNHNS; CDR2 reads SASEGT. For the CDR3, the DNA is TGTGCCAGCAGTGACGCGGGGGTAGGTCAGCCCCAGCATTTT. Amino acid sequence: CASSDAGVGQPQHF.

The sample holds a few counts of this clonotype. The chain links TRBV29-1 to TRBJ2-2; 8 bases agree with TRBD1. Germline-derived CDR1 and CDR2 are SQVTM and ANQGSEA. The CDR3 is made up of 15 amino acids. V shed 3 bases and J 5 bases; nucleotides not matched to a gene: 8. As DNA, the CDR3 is TGCAGCGTTGAGCCAGGGGGCGTGGGAACCGGGGAGCTGTTTTTT. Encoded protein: CSVEPGGVGTGELFF.

The DNA of the CDR3 is TGTGCCAGCAGTGAAGGGTCGGCAGGGAACTATGGCTACACCTTC. Translation gives CASSEGSAGNYGYTF. The V and J genes are TRBV2 and TRBJ1-2; D may be TRBD1 (5 bases). Trimming cost V 1 base and J 2 bases, with 11 bases left between them. The germline V gene encodes CDR1 SNHLY and CDR2 FYNNEI. This CDR3 has 15 residues. Supplemented by reference TRBV2 and TRBJ1-2, the full variable domain reads EPEVTQTPSHQVTQMGQEVILRCVPISNHLYFYWYRQILGQKVEFLVSFYNNEISEKSEIFDDQFSVERPDGSNFTLKIRSTKLEDSAMYFCASSEGSAGNYGYTFGSGTRLTVV.

The CDR3 region has the DNA TGTGCCAGCAGCTTAGGCGGGACCGGGGGTGAGACCCAGTACTTC. It is translated as CASSLGGTGGETQYF. The rearrangement joins TRBV7-6 to TRBJ2-5; the D gene is possibly TRBD2 (6 bases). With 1 base removed from V and 5 bases from J, the gap between germline ends came to 14 bases. Germline CDR1 and CDR2: SGHVS and FNYEAQ. The CDR3 length is 15 residues.

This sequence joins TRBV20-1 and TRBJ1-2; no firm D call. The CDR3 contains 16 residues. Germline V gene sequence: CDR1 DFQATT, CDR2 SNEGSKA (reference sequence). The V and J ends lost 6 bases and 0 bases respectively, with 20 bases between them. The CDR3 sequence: CSAEVGLVSSNYGYTF. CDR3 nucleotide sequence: TGCAGTGCAGAGGTTGGTTTGGTCTCTTCTAACTATGGCTACACCTTC.

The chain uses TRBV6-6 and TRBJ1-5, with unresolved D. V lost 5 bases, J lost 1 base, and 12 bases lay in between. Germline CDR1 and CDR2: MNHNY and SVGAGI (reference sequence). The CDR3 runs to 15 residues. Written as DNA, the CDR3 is TGTGCCAGCAGTCTCACAAAGGGCAGCAATCAGCCCCAGCATTTT. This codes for CASSLTKGSNQPQHF.